This T cell receptor (beta chain) was found in a study of shared clonotypes between healthy human individuals. The overall study: Three plates were used per donor for CD4 naive, three for CD4 memory, two for CD8 naive and one for CD8 memory.

Clones were read by immunoSEQ multiplex PCR, and TCRdb kept only the in-frame ones, dropping some. The sample comprises hundreds of thousands of clones, around 78% of which are singletons, and 1.5% to 2% rests with the top ten. The study, taken as a whole, reports: All-four-donor shared clonotypes had higher generation probabilities than non-shared clonotypes did. Clonotype sharing across a few donors was observed for about 4.8% of naive CD4 clonotypes.

Germline V gene sequence: CDR1 MNHEY, CDR2 SVGAGI. V lost 0 bases, J lost 0 bases, and 2 bases lay in between. The CDR3 consists of 14 residues. In the CD4+ fraction, cells were divided into CD45RA+ naive and CD45RA-negative memory subsets. Of note for this clone: No antigen is known for it.

The TCR was taken from a woman younger than 45 in good health. Sequencing was done on a sample of memory CD4+ T cells sorted from blood. Subset given: CD45RA-negative fraction. The V and J genes are TRBV6-5 and TRBJ2-2; no clear D. CDR3 amino acids: CASSYSSNTGELFF. The DNA for the CDR3 is TGTGCCAGCAGTTACTCGTCGAACACCGGGGAGCTGTTTTTT.